This T cell receptor (beta chain) was sequenced for a study of blood T cell repertoires in COVID-19. Study-level background: The origin of the acute and convalescent COVID-19 samples was the United States, Italy and Spain. Sources were T cells, B-cell-depleted T cells, or PBMCs; the material itself was cDNA or gDNA.

Seattle researchers signed up patients amid active infection and tracked them longitudinally. Authors' analysis steps: Amplification with reference gene primers provided the estimates of nucleated cell counts. Sequencing used immunoSEQ multiplex PCR; TCRdb keeps in-frame clones, though not all of them. V and J calls plus clone size are reproduced from that table; the DNA served to infer D and trimming. The sample shows about 240,000 clones, nearly 95% of them seen only once. The material sequenced was peripheral blood. The TCR comes from a young man with COVID-19, enrolled during active disease.

The CDR3 nucleotides are TGTGCCAGCTCATTAACTCAGGGATCGCCCACCGGGGAGCTGTTTTTT. Its translation is CASSLTQGSPTGELFF. This rearrangement joins TRBV18 to TRBJ2-2, with D possibly being TRBD1 (5 bases). Germline assignment: CDR1 KGHSH and CDR2 LQKENI. V was cut by 5 bases and J by 4 bases, with 17 bases left in between. This CDR3 spans 16 amino acids.